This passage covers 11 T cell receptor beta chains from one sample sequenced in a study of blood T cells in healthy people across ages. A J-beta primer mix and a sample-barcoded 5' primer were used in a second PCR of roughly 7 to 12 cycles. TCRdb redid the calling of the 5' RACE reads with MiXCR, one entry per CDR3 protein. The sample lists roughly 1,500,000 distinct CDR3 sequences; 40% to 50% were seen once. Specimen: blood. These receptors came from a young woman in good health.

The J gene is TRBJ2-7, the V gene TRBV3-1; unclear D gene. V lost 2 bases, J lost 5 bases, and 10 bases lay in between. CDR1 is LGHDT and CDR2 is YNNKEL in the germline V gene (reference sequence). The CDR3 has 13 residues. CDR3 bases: TGTGCCAGCAGCCAAAGGCTCCCGGACGAGCAGTACTTC. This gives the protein CASSQRLPDEQYF.

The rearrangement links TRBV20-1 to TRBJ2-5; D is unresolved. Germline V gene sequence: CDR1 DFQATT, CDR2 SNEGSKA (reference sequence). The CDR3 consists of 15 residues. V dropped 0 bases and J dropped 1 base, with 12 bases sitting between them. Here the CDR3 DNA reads TGCAGTGCTAGAGACGCAGAGGTAGTCCAAGAGACCCAGTACTTC. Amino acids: CSARDAEVVQETQYF.

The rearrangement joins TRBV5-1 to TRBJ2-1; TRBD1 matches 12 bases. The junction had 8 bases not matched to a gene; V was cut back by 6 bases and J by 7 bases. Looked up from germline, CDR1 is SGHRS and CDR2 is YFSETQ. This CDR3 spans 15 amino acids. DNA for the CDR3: TGCGCCAGCATCCGCGGGACAGGGGGCGGGAATGAGCAGTTCTTC. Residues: CASIRGTGGGNEQFF.

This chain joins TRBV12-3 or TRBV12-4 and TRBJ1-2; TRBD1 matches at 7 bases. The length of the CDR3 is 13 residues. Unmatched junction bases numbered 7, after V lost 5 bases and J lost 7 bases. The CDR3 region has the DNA TGTGCCAGCAGTACCCAACAGGGGACTGGCTACACCTTC. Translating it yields CASSTQQGTGYTF.

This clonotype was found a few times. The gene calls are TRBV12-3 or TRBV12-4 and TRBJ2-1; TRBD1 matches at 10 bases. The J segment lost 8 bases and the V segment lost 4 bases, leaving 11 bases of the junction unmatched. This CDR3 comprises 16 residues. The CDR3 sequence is CASSWRDRGLSYEQFF. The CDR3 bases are TGTGCCAGCAGTTGGCGGGACAGGGGACTAAGTTATGAGCAGTTCTTC.

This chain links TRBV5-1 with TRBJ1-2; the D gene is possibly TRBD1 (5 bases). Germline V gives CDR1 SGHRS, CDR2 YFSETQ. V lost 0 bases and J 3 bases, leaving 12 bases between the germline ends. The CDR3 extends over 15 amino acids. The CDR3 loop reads CASSLEGLGDYGYTF. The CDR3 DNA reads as TGCGCCAGCAGCTTGGAAGGGTTGGGGGACTATGGCTACACCTTC.

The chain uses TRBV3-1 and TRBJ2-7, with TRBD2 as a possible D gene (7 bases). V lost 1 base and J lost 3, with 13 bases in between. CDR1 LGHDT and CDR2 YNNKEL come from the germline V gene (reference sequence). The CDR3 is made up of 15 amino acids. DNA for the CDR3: TGTGCCAGCAGCCAAGGGCGGGGGCCCTACTACGAGCAGTACTTC. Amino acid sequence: CASSQGRGPYYEQYF.

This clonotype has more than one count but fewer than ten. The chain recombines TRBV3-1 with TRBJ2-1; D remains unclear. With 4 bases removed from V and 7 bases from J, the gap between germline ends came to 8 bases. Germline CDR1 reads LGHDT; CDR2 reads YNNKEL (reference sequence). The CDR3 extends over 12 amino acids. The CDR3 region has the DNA TGTGCCAGCAGCCGAACATTGAATGAGCAGTTCTTC. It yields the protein CASSRTLNEQFF.

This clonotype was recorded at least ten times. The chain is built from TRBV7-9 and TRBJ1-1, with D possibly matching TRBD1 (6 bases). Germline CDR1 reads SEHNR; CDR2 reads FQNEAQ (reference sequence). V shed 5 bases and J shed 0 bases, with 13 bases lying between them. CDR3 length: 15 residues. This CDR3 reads CASSPRGQMNTEAFF. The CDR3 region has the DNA TGTGCCAGCAGCCCCCGGGGACAAATGAACACTGAAGCTTTCTTT.

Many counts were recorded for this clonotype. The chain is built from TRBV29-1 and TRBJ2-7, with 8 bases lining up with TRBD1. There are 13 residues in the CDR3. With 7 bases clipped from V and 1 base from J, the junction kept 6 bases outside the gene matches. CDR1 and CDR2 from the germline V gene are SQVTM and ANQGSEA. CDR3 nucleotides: TGCAGCGCCTTCAGACAGGGGTCCTACGAGCAGTACTTC. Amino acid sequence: CSAFRQGSYEQYF.

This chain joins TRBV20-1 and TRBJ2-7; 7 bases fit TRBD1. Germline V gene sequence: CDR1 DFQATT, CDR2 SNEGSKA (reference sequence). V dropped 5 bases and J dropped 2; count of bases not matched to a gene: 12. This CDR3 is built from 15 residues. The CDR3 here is CSALSWDREPYEQYF. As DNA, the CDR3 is TGCAGTGCTCTTAGCTGGGACAGAGAACCCTACGAGCAGTACTTC.